This T cell receptor beta chain appears in the sequencing data of a study of vaccination and CD4 T cells after COVID-19. Across the study: Investigators drew the post-COVID samples a median around 93 days after diagnosis, with a range of 35 to 161.

Once obtained from cultured CD4+ T cells, the DNA was sequenced using the Oncomine TCR Beta short-read assay. In TCRdb, the PCR reads were re-called with MiXCR into one record per CDR3 protein. This repertoire shows roughly 19,000 distinct CDR3 sequences, 50% to 60% found once; its top ten account for 6.6%. J lost 9 bases, V lost 2 bases, and 9 bases had no gene match. Germline V CDR1 and CDR2: KGHDR, SFDVKD. This CDR3 has 16 amino acids. As for treatment: roughly 11-day PBMC culture with coronavirus spike peptide pools or control peptides (ViraFEST assay). Expansion of antigen-specific T cells with peptide pools by ViraFEST preceded sequencing of TCRs. Study conclusions and caveats: Analysis of convalescent patients found that 304 of 307 vaccine-specific clones were spike mono-reactive. The study sampled relatively few convalescent patients and omitted early post-infection timepoints.

This clonotype showed up just a few times. Its specificity is not known. This specimen consisted of CD4+ T cells from blood, cultured in vitro, obtained before SARS-CoV-2 vaccination. The rearrangement joins TRBV24-1 to TRBJ2-5; 12 bases match TRBD2. The TCR was taken from a human donor who had recovered from COVID-19. The CDR3 nucleotides are TGTGCCACCAGTGATTCCGGGACTAGCGGGTCCCAAGCCCAGTACTTC. Amino acid sequence: CATSDSGTSGSQAQYF.